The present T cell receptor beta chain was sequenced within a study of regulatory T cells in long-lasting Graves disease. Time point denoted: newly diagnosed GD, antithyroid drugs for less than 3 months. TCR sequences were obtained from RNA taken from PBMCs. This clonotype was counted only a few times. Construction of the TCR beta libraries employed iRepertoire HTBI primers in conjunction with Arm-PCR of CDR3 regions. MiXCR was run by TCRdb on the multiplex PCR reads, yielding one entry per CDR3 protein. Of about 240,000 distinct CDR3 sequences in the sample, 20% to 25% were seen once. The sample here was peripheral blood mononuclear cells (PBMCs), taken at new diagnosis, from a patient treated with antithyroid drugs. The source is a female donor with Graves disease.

This CDR3 reads CSEGAGAQETQYF. DNA of the CDR3: TGCAGTGAGGGGGCGGGGGCCCAAGAGACCCAGTACTTC. The chain couples TRBV20-1 to TRBJ2-5, with D possibly called TRBD1 or TRBD2 (7 bases each). The germline V and J ends were trimmed by 7 bases and 1 base, with 13 bases remaining between them. Germline assignment: CDR1 DFQATT and CDR2 SNEGSKA (reference sequence). CDR3 length: 13 amino acids.